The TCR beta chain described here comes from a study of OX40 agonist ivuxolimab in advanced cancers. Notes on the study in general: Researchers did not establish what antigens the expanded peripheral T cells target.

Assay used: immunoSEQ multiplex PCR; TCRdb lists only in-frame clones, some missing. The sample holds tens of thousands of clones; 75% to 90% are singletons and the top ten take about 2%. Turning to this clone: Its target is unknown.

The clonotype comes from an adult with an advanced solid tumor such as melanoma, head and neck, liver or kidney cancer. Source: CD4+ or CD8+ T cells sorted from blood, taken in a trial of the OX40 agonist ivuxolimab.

The CDR3 here is CASSEARAGANVLTF. The CDR3 DNA reads as TGTGCCAGCAGTGAAGCTCGGGCGGGGGCCAACGTCCTGACTTTC. The chain links TRBV2 to TRBJ2-6; D not certain. The CDR3 spans 15 residues. Germline CDR1 is SNHLY and CDR2 is FYNNEI. Trimming left V 0 bases short and J 4 bases short, with 7 bases between.